Shown below are 19 T cell receptor beta chains from a single sample sequenced in a study of blood T cell repertoires in COVID-19. Repertoires were generated with immunoSEQ multiplex PCR, while TCRdb's copy carries only in-frame clones and drops some. Of 250,000 to 300,000 clones listed, about nine tenths are singletons. Specimen: peripheral blood. These receptor sequences come from a woman between 50 and 59 years old who had recovered from COVID-19.

The chain links TRBV30 to TRBJ1-4, with D possibly TRBD1 on 5 matching bases. The V gene lost 3 bases and the J gene lost 11 bases, with 13 bases spanning the gap. This CDR3 spans 12 amino acids. Germline-derived CDR1 and CDR2 are GTSNPN and SVGIG (reference sequence). The CDR3 spells CAWSALQGKLFF. CDR3 bases: TGTGCCTGGAGCGCTCTTCAGGGCAAACTGTTTTTT.

V and J are TRBV7-2 and TRBJ2-5; D is unclear. There are 15 residues in the CDR3. Germline assignment: CDR1 SGHTA and CDR2 FQGNSA. The V and J ends lost 5 bases and 2 bases respectively, with 15 bases between them. The CDR3 nucleotides read TGTGCCAGCAGCCCGATGAACGCTAAGCAAGAGACCCAGTACTTC. As protein: CASSPMNAKQETQYF.

The chain has TRBV27 and TRBJ1-6; 9 bases map to TRBD1. The CDR3 length is 16 residues. The V gene's germline CDR1 is MNHEY and CDR2 SMNVEV (reference sequence). V dropped 5 bases and J dropped 10; count of bases not matched to a gene: 12. The DNA for the CDR3 is TGTGCCAGCAGTCCCCGACAGGGGGTTCGGGAGTCACCCCTCCACTTT. This translates into CASSPRQGVRESPLHF.

The J gene is TRBJ2-3, the V gene TRBV10-3; 10 nucleotides match TRBD2. Germline CDR1 ENHRY, CDR2 SYGVKD. This CDR3 region has 16 residues. The J segment lost 3 bases and the V segment lost 3 bases, leaving 6 bases of the junction unmatched. Written as DNA, the CDR3 is TGTGCCATCAGTGAAGGGAGGACTAGCGGAACAGATACGCAGTATTTT. This codes for CAISEGRTSGTDTQYF.

The chain is built from TRBV5-1 and TRBJ1-1; D remains unclear. The ends were cut back, 3 bases at V and 0 bases at J, with 18 bases in the middle. Germline V lookup: CDR1 SGHRS, CDR2 YFSETQ. The CDR3 has 17 amino acids. The CDR3 sequence: CASSSQTPTLMNTEAFF. CDR3 sequence (DNA): TGCGCCAGCAGCTCACAAACCCCGACACTTATGAACACTGAAGCTTTCTTT.

V gene TRBV6-6 combines with J gene TRBJ2-5; 8 positions match TRBD2. Germline CDR1 and CDR2: MNHNY and SVGAGI (reference sequence). Trimming took 6 bases from V and 3 from J; bases not matched to a gene: 0. CDR3 length equals 12 residues. The CDR3 region has the DNA TGTGCCAGCAGACTAGCGGAAGAGACCCAGTACTTC. Translation: CASRLAEETQYF.

Points on this clone: A read error may account for a junction end that differs from germline. V is TRBV27 and J is TRBJ1-2, with 9 bases identical to TRBD1. The CDR3 runs to 14 residues. Looked up from germline, CDR1 is MNHEY and CDR2 is SMNVEV (reference sequence). The CDR3 loop is CTSSTGGAVYGYTF. CDR3 coding DNA: TGTACCAGCAGTACAGGGGGCGCGGTCTATGGCTACACCTTC.

This chain links TRBV5-8 with TRBJ1-3; D perhaps matches TRBD1 (5 bases). V lost 0 bases, J lost 0 bases, and 10 bases lay in between. This CDR3 has 16 amino acids. Germline CDR1 SGHTS, CDR2 YDEGEE. The CDR3: CASSLGTRVSGNTIYF. The CDR3 coding sequence is TGTGCCAGCAGCTTGGGGACACGGGTCTCTGGAAACACCATATATTTT.

The genes are TRBV7-8 and TRBJ2-6, with D unclear. Germline V gene sequence: CDR1 SGHVS, CDR2 FQNEAQ. The CDR3 spans 15 residues. Trimming stripped 5 bases from V and 1 base from J, with 9 bases between. The CDR3 region is CASSNGPSGANVLTF. CDR3 DNA sequence: TGTGCCAGCAGCAACGGTCCTTCTGGGGCCAACGTCCTGACTTTC.

The rearrangement uses TRBV9 and TRBJ2-7; the D is unclear. Germline V lookup: CDR1 SGDLS, CDR2 YYNGEE. Trimming left V 0 bases short and J 0 bases short, with 4 bases between. There are 13 residues in the CDR3. CDR3 in DNA: TGTGCCAGCAGCGTAGGAGGCTCCTACGAGCAGTACTTC. Translating it yields CASSVGGSYEQYF.

This clone was counted once. The chain recombines TRBV29-1 with TRBJ1-1; D gene ambiguous. Looked up from germline, CDR1 is SQVTM and CDR2 is ANQGSEA. Trimming pared 7 bases from V and 5 bases from J, leaving 11 bases between. The CDR3 runs to 11 residues. CDR3 residues: CSASETTEAFF. The CDR3 DNA follows: TGCAGCGCATCAGAGACTACTGAAGCTTTCTTT.

The CDR3 coding sequence is TGTGCCAGCAGTTACTCGACGCTAGCGGGAGAGTATGAGCAGTTCTTC. It specifies CASSYSTLAGEYEQFF. This chain connects TRBV6-7 to TRBJ2-1; TRBD2 agrees at 10 bases. TRBV6-7 is filed as an ORF, its function uncertain. Trimming at V came to 0 bases and at J to 8 bases, leaving 7 bases not matched to a gene. The CDR3 has 16 residues.

This chain joins TRBV7-3 and TRBJ2-1; 10 bases are shared with TRBD2. CDR3 length: 15 residues. Germline assignment: CDR1 SGHTA and CDR2 FQGTGA. The trim removed 6 bases at V and 6 bases at J, leaving 8 bases unmatched. The CDR3 protein is CASSPSGRGINEQFF. As DNA, the CDR3 is TGTGCCAGCAGTCCTAGCGGGAGAGGGATCAATGAGCAGTTCTTC.

This chain links TRBV12-3 or TRBV12-4 with TRBJ1-1, with D hard to call. Trimming left V 1 base short and J 7 bases short, with 4 bases between. This CDR3 spans 11 amino acids. CDR3 sequence: CASSLGGEAFF. Written as DNA, the CDR3 is TGTGCCAGCAGTTTAGGCGGTGAAGCTTTCTTT.

The chain has TRBV9 and TRBJ2-1, with 11 bases aligning to TRBD2. Unmatched junction bases numbered 3, after V lost 2 bases and J lost 5 bases. This CDR3 has 15 residues. Germline CDR1 is SGDLS and CDR2 is YYNGEE. CDR3: CASSVGTSGHNEQFF. The CDR3 DNA reads as TGTGCCAGCAGCGTGGGGACTAGCGGACACAATGAGCAGTTCTTC.

V usage is TRBV14 and J usage is TRBJ1-2, with 9 bases that match TRBD1. The V gene end was trimmed by 0 bases and the J gene end by 6 bases; junction bases not matched to a gene: 5. The length of the CDR3 is 15 residues. Germline-derived CDR1 and CDR2 are SGHDN and FVKESK. For the CDR3, the DNA is TGTGCCAGCAGCCAAGATCGGTGGACAGGGGATGGCTACACCTTC. Its translation is CASSQDRWTGDGYTF.

The genes are TRBV18 and TRBJ1-4; D remains ambiguous. Between the trimmed V and J ends, which lost 6 bases and 6 bases, there was a span of 11 bases. The CDR3 is 13 residues long. CDR1 and CDR2 (germline): KGHSH, LQKENI. CDR3 nucleotides: TGTGCCAGCTCTGGCCCGTACGATGAAAAACTGTTTTTT. Amino acid sequence: CASSGPYDEKLFF.

The rearrangement joins TRBV3-1 (or the pseudogene TRBV3-2) to TRBJ2-7, with 8 bases identical to TRBD1. The germline V gene encodes CDR1 LGHDT and CDR2 YNNKEL (reference sequence). The CDR3 length is 13 residues. The V gene end was trimmed by 5 bases and the J gene end by 6 bases; junction bases not matched to a gene: 6. CDR3 DNA: TGTGCCAGCAGCTTTACAGGGGGTATCGAGCAGTACTTC. It translates to CASSFTGGIEQYF.

The chain couples TRBV9 to TRBJ1-2, with unresolved D. CDR1 is SGDLS, CDR2 YYNGEE, per germline. This CDR3 spans 12 amino acids. The V gene lost 7 bases and the J gene lost 4 bases, with 11 bases spanning the gap. This CDR3 is CASSGISYGYTF. CDR3 sequence (DNA): TGTGCCAGCTCCGGGATCTCCTATGGCTACACCTTC.